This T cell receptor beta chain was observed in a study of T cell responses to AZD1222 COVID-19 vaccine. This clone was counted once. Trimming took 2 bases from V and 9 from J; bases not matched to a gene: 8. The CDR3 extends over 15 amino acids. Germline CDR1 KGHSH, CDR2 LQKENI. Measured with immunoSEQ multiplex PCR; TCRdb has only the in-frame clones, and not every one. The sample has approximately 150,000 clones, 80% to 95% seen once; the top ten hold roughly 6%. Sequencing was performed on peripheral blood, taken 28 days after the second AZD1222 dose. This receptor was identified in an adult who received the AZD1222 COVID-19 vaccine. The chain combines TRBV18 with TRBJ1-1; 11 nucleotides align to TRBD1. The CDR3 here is CASSPIPGQGAKAFF. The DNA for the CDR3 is TGTGCCAGCTCACCAATCCCCGGACAGGGGGCAAAAGCTTTCTTT.